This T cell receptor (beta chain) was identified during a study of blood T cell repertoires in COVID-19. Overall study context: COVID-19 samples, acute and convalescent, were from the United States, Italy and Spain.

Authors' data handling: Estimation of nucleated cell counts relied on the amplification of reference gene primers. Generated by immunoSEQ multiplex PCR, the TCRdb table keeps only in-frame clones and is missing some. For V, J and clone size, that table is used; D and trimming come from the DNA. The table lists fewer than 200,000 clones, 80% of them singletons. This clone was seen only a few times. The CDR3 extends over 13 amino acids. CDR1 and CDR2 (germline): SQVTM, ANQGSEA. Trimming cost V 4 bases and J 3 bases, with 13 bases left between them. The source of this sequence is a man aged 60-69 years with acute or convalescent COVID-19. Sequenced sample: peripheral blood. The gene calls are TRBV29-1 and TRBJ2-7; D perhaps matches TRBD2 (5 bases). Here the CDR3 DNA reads TGCAGCGTTGCTAATCCAGCGGTCTACGAGCAGTACTTC. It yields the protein CSVANPAVYEQYF.